Below, one T cell receptor beta chain is given with its context. Germline V lookup: CDR1 SGHRS, CDR2 YFSETQ. Trimming left V 4 bases short and J 4 bases short, with 15 bases between. This CDR3 comprises 15 residues. Generated by immunoSEQ multiplex PCR, the TCRdb table keeps only in-frame clones and is missing some. Here the sample spans hundreds of thousands of clones, about nine tenths being singletons. This entry belongs to a study of blood T cell repertoires in COVID-19. Study summary: The analysed material was cDNA or gDNA that came from T cells, B-cell-depleted T cells, or PBMCs.

This rearrangement joins TRBV5-1 to TRBJ1-5, with a possible D match to TRBD1 (5 bases). Sequencing was performed on peripheral blood. The origin of this receptor is a woman between 25 and 40 years old with COVID-19, enrolled during active disease. The CDR3 region is CASSPWGGENQPQHF. The CDR3 DNA reads as TGCGCCAGCAGCCCATGGGGAGGGGAAAATCAGCCCCAGCATTTT.